This T cell receptor beta chain was recovered during a study of T-cell reconstitution after alpha-beta-depleted transplantation in children. As concerns this clonotype: Its antigen remains unidentified.

V gave up 0 bases and J gave up 0 bases, with 7 bases separating them. This CDR3 has 15 residues. Per the germline V gene, CDR1 is SGHRS and CDR2 is YFSETQ. Researchers prepared the TCRbeta library using unique molecular identifiers, the study reports. TCRdb itself ran the PCR reads through MiXCR, one entry per CDR3 protein. The repertoire holds tens of thousands of distinct CDR3 sequences, with 40% to 55% as singletons. Study conclusions and caveats: Surviving recipient T cells and intrathymic progenitors accounted for some patients' high TCRbeta diversity at day 60. Reportedly, roughly two months post-transplant, alpha-beta T cells arose from several hundred expanded graft clones.

The sequencing used PBMCs, mostly from graft donor cells, collected 360 days after TCRalphabeta/CD19-depleted stem cell transplant. The TCR sequence derives from a male patient younger than 18 who had a stem cell transplant for acute lymphoblastic leukemia, so the T cells may come from the graft donor. The chain uses TRBV5-1 and TRBJ1-5; D is ambiguous. CDR3 sequence: CASSLAAGSNQPQHF. The CDR3 region has the DNA TGCGCCAGCAGCTTGGCCGCGGGTAGCAATCAGCCCCAGCATTTT.